These T cell receptor beta chains were read from a single sample in a study of control samples from healthy donors and cancer patients. Profiled with immunoSEQ multiplex PCR; TCRdb holds only in-frame clones, not every one. The table has 150,000 to 200,000 clones, around 87% seen once. Sequencing input: blood. These receptors all stem from a woman aged 45-65 years in good health. The CDR3 runs from the conserved cysteine through the conserved F or W. D genes are given only for firm matches. Size is omitted from some rows. Given values are once, few, many or a class for expanded clones.

v_call: TRBV10-1; j_call: TRBJ1-6; clone_size: -; d_call: -; cdr3_aa: CASSESPRKLYNSPLHF; cdr3_nt: TGCGCCAGCAGTGAGTCACCCAGGAAGCTATATAATTCACCCCTCCACTTT
v_call: TRBV9; j_call: TRBJ2-3; clone_size: -; d_call: TRBD1; cdr3_aa: CASSAQQGALLTDTQYF; cdr3_nt: TGTGCCAGCAGCGCACAACAGGGGGCCCTTCTCACAGATACGCAGTATTTT
v_call: TRBV5-1; j_call: TRBJ1-1; clone_size: -; d_call: -; cdr3_aa: CASSLGWGHQNTEAFF; cdr3_nt: TGCGCCAGCAGCTTGGGTTGGGGACACCAGAACACTGAAGCTTTCTTT
v_call: TRBV9; j_call: TRBJ2-3; clone_size: once; d_call: TRBD2; cdr3_aa: CASSPRGSGILTDTQYF; cdr3_nt: TGTGCCAGCAGCCCTCGGGGTAGCGGGATTCTCACAGATACGCAGTATTTT
v_call: TRBV6-2/TRBV6-3; j_call: TRBJ2-7; clone_size: -; d_call: -; cdr3_aa: CASSIRSYEQYF; cdr3_nt: TGTGCCAGCAGTATTAGATCCTACGAGCAGTACTTC
v_call: TRBV28; j_call: TRBJ2-7; clone_size: -; d_call: -; cdr3_aa: CASYAAGTSYEQYF; cdr3_nt: TGTGCCAGCTACGCCGCAGGGACCTCCTACGAGCAGTACTTC
v_call: TRBV9; j_call: TRBJ2-5; clone_size: -; d_call: -; cdr3_aa: CASSVGGPILQETQYF; cdr3_nt: TGTGCCAGCAGCGTAGGGGGTCCAATCCTCCAAGAGACCCAGTACTTC
v_call: TRBV29-1; j_call: TRBJ1-2; clone_size: -; d_call: -; cdr3_aa: CSVEKGDYGYTF; cdr3_nt: TGCAGCGTTGAAAAGGGAGACTATGGCTACACCTTC
v_call: TRBV6-5; j_call: TRBJ1-6; clone_size: -; d_call: TRBD1; cdr3_aa: CASSYGQGVDPYLLHF; cdr3_nt: TGTGCCAGCAGTTACGGGCAGGGGGTGGACCCATACCTCCTCCACTTT
v_call: TRBV9; j_call: TRBJ1-6; clone_size: few; d_call: -; cdr3_aa: CASSVEGGGSPLHF; cdr3_nt: TGTGCCAGCAGCGTTGAGGGCGGGGGTTCACCCCTCCACTTT
v_call: TRBV28; j_call: TRBJ2-3; clone_size: -; d_call: TRBD2; cdr3_aa: CASSPAGVTDTQYF; cdr3_nt: TGTGCCAGCAGTCCAGCGGGGGTCACAGATACGCAGTATTTT
v_call: TRBV28; j_call: TRBJ1-1; clone_size: -; d_call: -; cdr3_aa: CASSVLQGEAFF; cdr3_nt: TGTGCCAGCAGTGTTCTACAGGGTGAAGCTTTCTTT
v_call: TRBV5-1; j_call: TRBJ2-2; clone_size: -; d_call: -; cdr3_aa: CASSPLQGIGGELFF; cdr3_nt: TGCGCCAGCAGCCCATTACAGGGAATTGGAGGGGAGCTGTTTTTT
v_call: TRBV7-3; j_call: TRBJ2-2; clone_size: -; d_call: TRBD2; cdr3_aa: CASSLSGSRTGELFF; cdr3_nt: TGTGCCAGCAGCTTAAGCGGGAGTAGAACCGGGGAGCTGTTTTTT
v_call: TRBV2; j_call: TRBJ1-1; clone_size: -; d_call: -; cdr3_aa: CASSERRTEAFF; cdr3_nt: TGTGCCAGCAGTGAACGGCGGACTGAAGCTTTCTTT
v_call: TRBV10-3; j_call: TRBJ1-6; clone_size: -; d_call: -; cdr3_aa: CAISEARRNSPLHF; cdr3_nt: TGTGCCATCAGTGAGGCCCGGAGAAATTCACCCCTCCACTTT
v_call: TRBV7-2; j_call: TRBJ2-1; clone_size: -; d_call: -; cdr3_aa: CASSPRAGYEQFF; cdr3_nt: TGTGCCAGCAGCCCCCGAGCCGGCTACGAGCAGTTCTTC
v_call: TRBV28; j_call: TRBJ1-2; clone_size: -; d_call: -; cdr3_aa: CASSSLGGYTF; cdr3_nt: TGTGCCAGCAGTTCCTTGGGGGGCTACACCTTC
v_call: TRBV27; j_call: TRBJ2-1; clone_size: -; d_call: TRBD1; cdr3_aa: CASSTPPGQGLNEQFF; cdr3_nt: TGTGCCAGCAGTACCCCCCCGGGACAGGGACTAAATGAGCAGTTCTTC
v_call: TRBV28; j_call: TRBJ1-2; clone_size: -; d_call: -; cdr3_aa: CASRGGAPFGYTF; cdr3_nt: TGTGCCAGCAGAGGGGGGGCCCCTTTTGGCTACACCTTC
v_call: TRBV6-6; j_call: TRBJ1-2; clone_size: -; d_call: TRBD1; cdr3_aa: CASSTQGAYGYTF; cdr3_nt: TGTGCCAGCAGCACACAGGGGGCTTATGGCTACACCTTC
v_call: TRBV7-2; j_call: TRBJ1-5; clone_size: -; d_call: TRBD1; cdr3_aa: CASSPRDSSSNQPQHF; cdr3_nt: TGTGCCAGCAGCCCTCGGGACAGTAGTAGCAATCAGCCCCAGCATTTT
v_call: TRBV6-6; j_call: TRBJ2-1; clone_size: -; d_call: -; cdr3_aa: CASSYLGEQFF; cdr3_nt: TGTGCCAGCAGTTACCTCGGAGAGCAGTTCTTC
v_call: TRBV6-1; j_call: TRBJ2-7; clone_size: -; d_call: -; cdr3_aa: CASSEAGSGLHYEQYF; cdr3_nt: TGTGCCAGCAGTGAAGCGGGGTCGGGGCTGCACTACGAGCAGTACTTC
v_call: TRBV15; j_call: TRBJ2-2; clone_size: -; d_call: -; cdr3_aa: CATSREVGELFF; cdr3_nt: TGTGCCACCAGCAGAGAGGTCGGGGAGCTGTTTTTT
v_call: TRBV6-2/TRBV6-3; j_call: TRBJ1-2; clone_size: -; d_call: -; cdr3_aa: CASSYSPGTALLGYTF; cdr3_nt: TGTGCCAGCAGTTACTCGCCGGGGACGGCATTGTTGGGCTACACCTTC
v_call: TRBV27; j_call: TRBJ2-3; clone_size: -; d_call: -; cdr3_aa: CASSPLTSTDTQYF; cdr3_nt: TGTGCCAGCAGTCCCCTAACTAGCACAGATACGCAGTATTTT
v_call: TRBV9; j_call: TRBJ1-3; clone_size: -; d_call: -; cdr3_aa: CASSTPGGPNF; cdr3_nt: TGTGCCAGCAGCACCCCGGGGGGCCCGAATTTT
v_call: TRBV24-1; j_call: TRBJ1-1; clone_size: -; d_call: -; cdr3_aa: CATQGAGQNTEAFF; cdr3_nt: TGTGCCACCCAGGGCGCCGGGCAGAACACTGAAGCTTTCTTT
v_call: TRBV7-2; j_call: TRBJ1-1; clone_size: -; d_call: -; cdr3_aa: CASSYYIGNTEAFF; cdr3_nt: TGTGCCAGCAGCTACTATATCGGAAACACTGAAGCTTTCTTT
v_call: TRBV19; j_call: TRBJ2-3; clone_size: -; d_call: TRBD2; cdr3_aa: CASTKRGTSGISGTDTQYF; cdr3_nt: TGTGCCAGTACTAAAAGGGGAACTAGCGGGATTTCGGGTACAGATACGCAGTATTTT
v_call: TRBV11-1; j_call: TRBJ2-7; clone_size: -; d_call: -; cdr3_aa: CASSLGGGSYEQYF; cdr3_nt: TGTGCCAGCAGCTTAGGTGGGGGAAGCTACGAGCAGTACTTC
v_call: TRBV5-1; j_call: TRBJ2-1; clone_size: -; d_call: TRBD1; cdr3_aa: CASSSLWTGPGSEQFF; cdr3_nt: TGCGCCAGCAGCTCCCTCTGGACAGGGCCCGGCAGTGAGCAGTTCTTC
v_call: TRBV3-1/TRBV3-2; j_call: TRBJ2-6; clone_size: many; d_call: -; cdr3_aa: CASRGSSGANVLTF; cdr3_nt: TGTGCCAGCCGGGGCAGCTCTGGGGCCAACGTCCTGACTTTC
v_call: TRBV4-2; j_call: TRBJ2-3; clone_size: -; d_call: -; cdr3_aa: CASSQDGGRGDTQYF; cdr3_nt: TGTGCCAGCAGCCAAGATGGGGGGCGCGGAGATACGCAGTATTTT